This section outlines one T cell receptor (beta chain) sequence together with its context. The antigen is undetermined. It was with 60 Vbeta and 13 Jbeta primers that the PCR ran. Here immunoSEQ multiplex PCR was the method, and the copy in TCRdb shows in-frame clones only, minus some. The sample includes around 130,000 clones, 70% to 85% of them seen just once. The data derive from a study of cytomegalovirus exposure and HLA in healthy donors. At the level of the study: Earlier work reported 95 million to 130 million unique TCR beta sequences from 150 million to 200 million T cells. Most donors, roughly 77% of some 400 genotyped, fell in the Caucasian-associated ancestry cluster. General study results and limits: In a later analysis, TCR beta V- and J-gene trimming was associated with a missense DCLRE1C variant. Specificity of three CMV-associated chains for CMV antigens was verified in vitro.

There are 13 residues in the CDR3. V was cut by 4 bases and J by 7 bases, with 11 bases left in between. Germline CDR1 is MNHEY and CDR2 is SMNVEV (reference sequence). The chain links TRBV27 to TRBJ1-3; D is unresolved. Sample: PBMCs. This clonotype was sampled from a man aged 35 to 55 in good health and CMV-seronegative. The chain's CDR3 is CASSSNTGNTIYF. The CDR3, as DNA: TGTGCCAGCAGTTCCAATACCGGGAACACCATATATTTT.